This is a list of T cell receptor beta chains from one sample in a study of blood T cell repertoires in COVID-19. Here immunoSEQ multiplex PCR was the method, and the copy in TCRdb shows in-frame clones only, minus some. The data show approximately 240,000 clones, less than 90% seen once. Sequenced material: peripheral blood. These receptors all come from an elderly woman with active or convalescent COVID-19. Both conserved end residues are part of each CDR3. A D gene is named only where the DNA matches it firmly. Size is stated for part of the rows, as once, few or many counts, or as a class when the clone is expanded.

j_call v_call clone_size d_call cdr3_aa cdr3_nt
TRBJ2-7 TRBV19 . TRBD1 CASSRARGQGYEQYF TGTGCCAGTAGTCGGGCGAGAGGACAGGGTTACGAGCAGTACTTC
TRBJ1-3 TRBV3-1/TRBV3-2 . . CASSHLRSGNTIYF TGTGCCAGCAGCCACCTCAGATCTGGAAACACCATATATTTT
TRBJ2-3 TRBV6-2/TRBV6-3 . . CASSRAGFGDTQYF TGTGCCAGCAGCCGGGCAGGGTTTGGAGATACGCAGTATTTT
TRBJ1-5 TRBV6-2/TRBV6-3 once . CASGPGGPQHF TGTGCCAGCGGCCCGGGGGGGCCCCAGCATTTT
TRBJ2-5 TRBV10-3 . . CAISGLTSETQYF TGTGCCATCAGTGGGTTGACAAGTGAGACCCAGTACTTC
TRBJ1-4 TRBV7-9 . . CASSPGQTNEKLFF TGTGCCAGCAGCCCGGGACAAACTAATGAAAAACTGTTTTTT
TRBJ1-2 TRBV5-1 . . CASSPRPDRTNYGYTF TGCGCCAGCAGCCCACGGCCCGACAGAACTAACTATGGCTACACCTTC
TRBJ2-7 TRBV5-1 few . CASSLGQGSEQYF TGCGCCAGCAGCTTGGGTCAGGGAAGCGAGCAGTACTTC
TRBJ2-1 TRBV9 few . CASSAGPGLWQFF TGTGCCAGCAGCGCCGGGCCGGGACTGTGGCAGTTCTTC
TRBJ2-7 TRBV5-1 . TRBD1 CASSTGQGTRVGEQYF TGCGCCAGCAGCACGGGACAGGGAACACGCGTGGGGGAGCAGTACTTC
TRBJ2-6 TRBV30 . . CAWRPRGTGANVLTF TGTGCCTGGAGGCCTCGGGGTACTGGGGCCAACGTCCTGACTTTC
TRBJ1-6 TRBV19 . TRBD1 CASSDGQGLAPLHF TGTGCCAGTAGCGATGGACAGGGATTGGCACCCCTCCACTTT
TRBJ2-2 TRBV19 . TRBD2 CASSPAAGGTGELFF TGTGCCAGTAGCCCCGCAGCGGGGGGCACCGGGGAGCTGTTTTTT
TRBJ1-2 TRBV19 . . CASNNDRTSGSYIF TGTGCCAGTAACAACGACAGGACAAGCGGGAGCTACATCTTC
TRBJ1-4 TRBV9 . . CASSPEASEKLFF TGTGCCAGCAGCCCGGAGGCCTCCGAAAAACTGTTTTTT
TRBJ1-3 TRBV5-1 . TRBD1 CASSLTPGQGADTIYF TGCGCCAGCAGCCTTACTCCGGGACAGGGGGCTGACACCATATATTTT
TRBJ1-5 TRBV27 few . CASGDSKRDIGTVHQPQHF TGTGCCAGCGGCGATTCCAAACGGGACATCGGGACGGTTCATCAGCCCCAGCATTTT
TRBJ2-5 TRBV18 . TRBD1 CASSPTGGDETQYF TGTGCCAGCTCACCGACAGGGGGCGATGAGACCCAGTACTTC
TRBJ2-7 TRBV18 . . CASSPSSYEQYF TGTGCCAGCTCACCCTCTTCCTACGAGCAGTACTTC
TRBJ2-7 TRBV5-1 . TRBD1 CASSSRDRGQQYF TGCGCCAGCAGCTCCCGGGACAGGGGGCAGCAGTACTTC
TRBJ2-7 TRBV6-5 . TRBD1 CASRPGQGIYYEQYF TGTGCCAGCAGGCCGGGACAGGGCATTTACTACGAGCAGTACTTC
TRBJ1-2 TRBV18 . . CASSPRLTSESGGYTF TGTGCCAGCTCACCACGGTTAACCTCGGAGTCGGGTGGCTACACCTTC
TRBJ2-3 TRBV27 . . CASSAGLLSTDTQYF TGTGCCAGCAGTGCCGGACTACTATCAACAGATACGCAGTATTTT
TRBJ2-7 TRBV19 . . CASTKDSAGVGTYEQYF TGTGCCAGTACCAAGGACAGCGCGGGAGTCGGTACCTACGAGCAGTACTTC
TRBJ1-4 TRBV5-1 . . CASSSGIGNEKLFF TGCGCCAGCAGTTCAGGGATAGGGAATGAAAAACTGTTTTTT
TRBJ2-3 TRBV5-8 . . CASSLLGEGKRTDTQYF TGTGCCAGCAGCCTATTGGGCGAGGGTAAGAGGACAGATACGCAGTATTTT
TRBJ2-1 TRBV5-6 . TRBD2 CASSPGTSGRWGNEQFF TGTGCCAGCAGCCCGGGGACTAGCGGGAGATGGGGCAATGAGCAGTTCTTC
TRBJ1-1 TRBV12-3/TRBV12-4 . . CASSFRRGEAFF TGTGCCAGCAGTTTTAGGAGGGGTGAAGCTTTCTTT
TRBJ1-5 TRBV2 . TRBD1 CASSVSGGAGQPQHF TGTGCCAGCAGTGTCTCAGGGGGCGCCGGTCAGCCCCAGCATTTT